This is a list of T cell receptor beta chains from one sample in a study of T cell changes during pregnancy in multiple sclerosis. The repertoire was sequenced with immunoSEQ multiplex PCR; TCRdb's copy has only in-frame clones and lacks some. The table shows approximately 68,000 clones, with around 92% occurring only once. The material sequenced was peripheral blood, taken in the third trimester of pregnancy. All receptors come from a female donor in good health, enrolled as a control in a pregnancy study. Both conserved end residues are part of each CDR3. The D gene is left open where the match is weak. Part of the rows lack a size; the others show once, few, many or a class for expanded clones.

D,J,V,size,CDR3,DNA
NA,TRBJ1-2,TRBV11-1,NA,CASSTRMAGSLDYGYTF,TGTGCCAGCAGCACCCGGATGGCGGGGTCTCTAGACTATGGCTACACCTTC
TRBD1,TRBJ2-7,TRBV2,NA,CASSGDREREQYF,TGTGCCAGCAGTGGGGACAGGGAACGCGAGCAGTACTTC
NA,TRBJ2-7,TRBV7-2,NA,CASSLDRSRTGTITYEQYF,TGTGCCAGCAGCTTAGATAGGTCAAGGACAGGGACTATTACCTACGAGCAGTACTTC
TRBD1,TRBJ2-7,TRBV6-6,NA,CASSYLGQSGEQYF,TGTGCCAGCAGTTACCTGGGACAGTCAGGGGAGCAGTACTTC
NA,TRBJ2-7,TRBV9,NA,CASSVEGDGSYEQYF,TGTGCCAGCAGCGTAGAGGGGGACGGGTCCTACGAGCAGTACTTC
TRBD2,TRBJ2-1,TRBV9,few,CASSVVSSGIYNEQFF,TGTGCCAGCAGCGTAGTTTCTAGCGGCATCTACAATGAGCAGTTCTTC
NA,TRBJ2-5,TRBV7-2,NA,CASSQTEETQYF,TGTGCCAGCAGCCAAACTGAAGAGACCCAGTACTTC
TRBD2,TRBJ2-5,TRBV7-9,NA,CASSYPGTGGEETQYF,TGTGCCAGCAGCTATCCTGGAACGGGGGGGGAGGAGACCCAGTACTTC
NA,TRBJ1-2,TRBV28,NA,CASSSGYGYTF,TGTGCCAGCTCTTCGGGGTATGGCTACACCTTC
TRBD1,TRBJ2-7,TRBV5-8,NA,CASSLTAGGQASLLEQYF,TGTGCCAGCAGCTTGACCGCCGGAGGACAGGCCTCCCTTTTGGAGCAGTACTTC
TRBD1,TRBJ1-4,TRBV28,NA,CASSPWGVRTGYKTNEKLFF,TGTGCCAGCAGCCCGTGGGGGGTCCGGACAGGGTACAAGACTAATGAAAAACTGTTTTTT
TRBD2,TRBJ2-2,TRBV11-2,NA,CASSLDSRLAGAAGELFF,TGTGCCAGCAGCTTAGATTCTCGACTAGCGGGGGCCGCCGGGGAGCTGTTTTTT
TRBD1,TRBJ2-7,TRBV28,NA,CASSLDRAYEQYF,TGTGCCAGCTCCTTGGACAGGGCATACGAGCAGTACTTC